This is a list of T cell receptor beta chains from one sample in a study of blood T cells in healthy people across ages. TCRdb recomputed calls from the 5' RACE reads with MiXCR, one row per CDR3 protein. The data contain about 1,500,000 distinct CDR3 sequences, approximately 30% of them singletons. Source material: blood. These receptors were obtained from a woman younger than 45 in good health. The CDR3 runs from the conserved cysteine through the conserved F or W. The D gene is left open where the match is weak. Expanded clones are given a class, and other clones once, few, many or no size at all.

D gene	clone size	V gene	J gene	CDR3 length	CDR3 DNA	CDR3 protein
TRBD1	few	TRBV12-3/TRBV12-4	TRBJ2-2	15	TGTGCCAGCCTAGAGGGACAGCAGAACACCGGGGAGCTGTTTTTT	CASLEGQQNTGELFF
NA	NA	TRBV12-3/TRBV12-4	TRBJ2-5	15	TGTGCCAGCAGTTTAAGCCCGGAGGGGTCGGAGACCCAGTACTTC	CASSLSPEGSETQYF
NA	NA	TRBV6-5	TRBJ2-7	15	TGTGCCAGCCTTGGACCCCCGGGACGGCCCTCTGAGCAGTACTTC	CASLGPPGRPSEQYF
NA	few	TRBV20-1	TRBJ2-6	17	TGCAGTGCTAGAGGCAGTACGTCGAGCTCTGGGGCCAACGTCCTGACTTTC	CSARGSTSSSGANVLTF
NA	NA	TRBV3-1	TRBJ1-2	11	TGTGCCAACAGTCAGTACGGTGGCTACACCTTC	CANSQYGGYTF
NA	few	TRBV6-6	TRBJ2-3	13	TGTGCCAGCGGGCAGGGCGGCAGAGATACGCAGTATTTT	CASGQGGRDTQYF
NA	NA	TRBV5-1	TRBJ1-1	11	TGCGCCAGCAATGCGGGAACTGAAGCTTTCTTT	CASNAGTEAFF
NA	many	TRBV2	TRBJ2-1	13	TGTGCCAGCAGTGAACCCCCCTGGAATGAGCAGTTCTTC	CASSEPPWNEQFF
TRBD1	NA	TRBV5-4	TRBJ1-2	13	TGTGCCAGCAGCCCGGTCAAGGACAGGGGCTACACCTTC	CASSPVKDRGYTF
TRBD1	NA	TRBV5-1	TRBJ2-3	16	TGCGCCAGCAGTTTCCCTGGACAGGGGGCAACAGATACGCAGTATTTT	CASSFPGQGATDTQYF
NA	NA	TRBV2	TRBJ2-7	10	TGTGCCAGCATGGGGGGCGAGCAGTACTTC	CASMGGEQYF
TRBD2	NA	TRBV7-6	TRBJ2-3	15	TGTGCCAGCAGCCAGCCAGCGGGGGGGCAAGATACGCAGTATTTT	CASSQPAGGQDTQYF
NA	NA	TRBV20-1	TRBJ1-5	14	TGCAGTGCTAGATTGGGTTCCGGCAATCAGCCCCAGCATTTT	CSARLGSGNQPQHF
TRBD1	NA	TRBV7-2	TRBJ2-7	13	TGTACCAGTGGACAGGGCGTCTCCTACGAGCAGTACTTC	CTSGQGVSYEQYF
NA	NA	TRBV12-5	TRBJ1-5	17	TGTGCTAGTGGTTGGGGCCCCCGACAGGATAGCAATCAGCCCCAGCATTTT	CASGWGPRQDSNQPQHF
NA	many	TRBV6-6	TRBJ2-1	14	TGTGCCAGCAGTTACGGGCAGGGGGGGAATGAGCAGTTCTTC	CASSYGQGGNEQFF
TRBD1	NA	TRBV7-6	TRBJ1-2	14	TGTGCCAGCAGCCCGGAACAGGGGTTCTATGGCTACACCTTC	CASSPEQGFYGYTF
TRBD1	NA	TRBV20-1	TRBJ1-5	16	TGCAGTGCTAGAGATCCAGGACAGGGGGCCGGTCAGCCCCAGCATTTT	CSARDPGQGAGQPQHF
TRBD2	NA	TRBV7-2	TRBJ2-1	12	TGTGCCAGCAGCTCTCTAGCGGAGGAGCAGTTCTTC	CASSSLAEEQFF
NA	few	TRBV7-2	TRBJ2-4	13	TGTGCCAGCAGCTTGTTATCCTACAATGAGCAGTACTTC	CASSLLSYNEQYF
NA	NA	TRBV27	TRBJ2-7	14	TGTGCCAGCAGTTTTGCGGGGGCGAGATACGAGCAGTACTTC	CASSFAGARYEQYF
NA	few	TRBV6-1	TRBJ2-7	13	TGTGCCAGCAGTGCTTGGACAGCCTACGAGCAGTACTTC	CASSAWTAYEQYF
NA	NA	TRBV6-1	TRBJ1-1	16	TGTGCCAGCACCGAAGGGGTCGGGGTAGGGAACACTGAAGCTTTCTTT	CASTEGVGVGNTEAFF
NA	few	TRBV10-3	TRBJ1-5	14	TGTGCCATCAGTGGGGGCAACGGCGGGCAGCCCCAGCATTTT	CAISGGNGGQPQHF
NA	few	TRBV9	TRBJ2-3	15	TGTGCCAGCAGCGTAGAGGGGGAATTCACAGATACGCAGTATTTT	CASSVEGEFTDTQYF
TRBD2	NA	TRBV7-9	TRBJ2-7	18	TGTGCCAGCGGCTTAGTAGGGGCCAGTAGCGGGGCAACCTACGAGCAGTACTTC	CASGLVGASSGATYEQYF